The T cell receptor (beta chain) under discussion was sequenced for a study of T cells in Graves' hyperthyroidism and ophthalmopathy. Whole-study results and caveats: Most expanded thyroid clonotypes above 0.001 recurred in blood.

Germline CDR1 and CDR2: SQVTM and ANQGSEA. V was pared by 1 base and J by 10 bases, with 14 bases between. The CDR3 is made up of 14 amino acids. An absence of ophthalmopathy progression within 18 months meant stable Graves' hyperthyroidism. Subjects aged 18 to 65 presented with newly diagnosed hyperthyroidism of less than 2 months' duration. Patients with uncontrolled infections, other autoimmune diseases, pregnancy or lactation were excluded. Amplified TCR beta CDR3 regions came from RNA transcripts. The HTBI primer set was used in a first-round RT-PCR of the TCR CDR3. TCRdb redid the calling of the multiplex PCR reads with MiXCR, one entry per CDR3 protein. The sample yields 610,000 or so distinct CDR3 sequences, roughly 50% seen once. As to this clonotype: Its antigen is unknown.

V and J are TRBV29-1 and TRBJ1-6; D is unclear. What was sequenced was peripheral blood or thyroid tissue (not recorded which). The clonotype comes from a woman in her late teens or twenties with Graves' hyperthyroidism. CDR3 loop: CSVEGANTSSPLHF. The CDR3 DNA sequence: TGCAGCGTTGAAGGGGCGAACACTTCCTCACCCCTCCACTTT. The variable domain in full, with the rest retrieved from reference TRBV29-1 and TRBJ1-6, is SAVISQKPSRDICQRGTSLTIQCQVDSQVTMMFWYRQQPGQSLTLIATANQGSEATYESGFVIDKFPISRPNLTFSTLTVSNMSPEDSSIYLCSVEGANTSSPLHFGNGTRLTVT.